This T cell receptor (beta chain) was identified during a study of T-cell memory formation after mild COVID-19. In TCRdb, the 5' RACE reads were re-called with MiXCR into one record per CDR3 protein. Here the sample spans 150,000 to 200,000 distinct CDR3 sequences, approximately 10% being singletons. Sequenced input: PBMCs or a T cell subset sorted from them (not recorded which). This receptor was taken from a young man who had mild COVID-19 (a few samples of this study predate the infection). Cell type and time point are not known.

The CDR3 reads CSAYDRSQLSYEQYF. CDR3 in DNA: TGCAGTGCTTACGACAGGTCCCAACTCTCCTACGAGCAGTACTTC. This chain uses TRBV20-1 with TRBJ2-7; weak D call: TRBD1 (6 bases). CDR1 and CDR2 from the germline V gene are DFQATT and SNEGSKA (reference sequence). Trimming left V 5 bases short and J 0 bases short, with 17 bases between. The CDR3 length is 15 residues.